This passage covers 21 T cell receptor beta chains from one sample sequenced in a study of blood T cell repertoires in COVID-19. Clones were sequenced by immunoSEQ multiplex PCR, and TCRdb holds only the in-frame ones, with some missing. This sample has approximately 300,000 clones, with over 75% found just once. Sequencing used peripheral blood. These receptors all come from a woman aged 25-40 years with COVID-19, enrolled during active disease.

The chain is built from TRBV7-9 and TRBJ1-2; D might be TRBD1 (5 bases). With 6 bases removed from V and 6 bases from J, the gap between germline ends came to 14 bases. The V gene's germline CDR1 is SEHNR and CDR2 FQNEAQ (reference sequence). This CDR3 region has 13 residues. CDR3 in amino acids: CASRVQASDGYTF. The CDR3 region has the DNA TGTGCCAGCAGGGTACAGGCGAGTGATGGCTACACCTTC.

This chain uses TRBV29-1 with TRBJ1-2, with D maybe TRBD1 (5 bases). The V gene's germline CDR1 is SQVTM and CDR2 ANQGSEA. V was pared by 6 bases and J by 1 base, with 12 bases between. This CDR3 comprises 13 residues. CDR3 residues: CSVRQNVNYGYTF. The CDR3 coding sequence is TGCAGCGTCCGACAGAACGTTAACTATGGCTACACCTTC.

The chain employs TRBV6-5 and TRBJ1-5; a weak D match, TRBD1 (5 bases). V lost 6 bases and J 2 bases, leaving 11 bases between the germline ends. The CDR3 runs to 14 residues. Germline CDR1 is MNHEY and CDR2 is SVGAGI. In DNA, the CDR3 is TGTGCCAGCAGAAAGGAACAGGGCAATCAGCCCCAGCATTTT. Its translation: CASRKEQGNQPQHF.

This clone occurred once. The V and J genes are TRBV6-5 and TRBJ1-1, with 11 bases identical to TRBD1. The germline V gene has CDR1 MNHEY and CDR2 SVGAGI. CDR3 length equals 14 residues. The V segment lost 6 bases and the J segment 3 bases; nucleotides outside the gene matches: 3. CDR3 sequence (DNA): TGTGCCAGCAGGAGGGACAGGGGGGACACTGAAGCTTTCTTT. Translating it yields CASRRDRGDTEAFF.

The chain employs TRBV2 and TRBJ2-7; a weak D match, TRBD1 (5 bases). The CDR3 spans 12 residues. V lost 4 bases to trimming and J lost 9 bases, with 13 bases between them. Germline V gives CDR1 SNHLY, CDR2 FYNNEI. CDR3 residues: CASSVKPQGQYF. The CDR3, as DNA: TGTGCCAGCAGTGTAAAACCGCAGGGGCAGTACTTC.

CDR3 in DNA: TGCAGTGCTAGTAAACCCCGCGGAGAAGCTTTCTTT. It encodes CSASKPRGEAFF. J is TRBJ1-1 and V is TRBV20-1; D gene ambiguous. The V end was cut by 3 bases, the J end by 8 bases, with 13 bases between. Germline V gene lookup returns CDR1 DFQATT and CDR2 SNEGSKA (reference sequence). This CDR3 region has 12 residues.

The chain is built from TRBV13 and TRBJ1-6; tentative D call: TRBD1 (5 bases). This CDR3 contains 16 residues. Germline lookup yields CDR1 PRHDT and CDR2 FYEKMQ (reference sequence). Deletions cut 0 bases from V and 8 bases from J, with 14 bases between. CDR3 region: CASSLGAGLQDSPLHF. The CDR3 DNA reads TGTGCCAGCAGCTTAGGGGCAGGGTTACAGGATTCACCCCTCCACTTT. Together with reference TRBV13 and TRBJ1-6, the CDR3 gives the full variable domain: AAGVIQSPRHLIKEKRETATLKCYPIPRHDTVYWYQQGPGQDPQFLISFYEKMQSDKGSIPDRFSAQQFSDYHSELNMSSLELGDSALYFCASSLGAGLQDSPLHFGNGTRLTVT.

This sequence joins TRBV28 and TRBJ2-1; D uncertain. The CDR3 has 13 residues. With 6 bases removed from V and 3 bases from J, the gap between germline ends came to 9 bases. Looked up from germline, CDR1 is MDHEN and CDR2 is SYDVKM. The CDR3 region is CASSPPRYNEQFF. CDR3 DNA: TGTGCCAGCAGCCCTCCCCGCTACAATGAGCAGTTCTTC.

Remarks on this clone: This sample includes further DNA sequences coding for the same CDR3. This chain links TRBV6-5 with TRBJ2-7; no clear D gene. Germline V lookup: CDR1 MNHEY, CDR2 SVGAGI. The CDR3 has 13 amino acids. Trimming left V 2 bases short and J 2 bases short, with 7 bases between. The CDR3 reads CASSYGQTYEQYF. For the CDR3, the DNA is TGTGCCAGCAGTTACGGGCAGACCTACGAGCAGTACTTC.

The genes are TRBV28 and TRBJ1-5, with D possibly being TRBD1 (5 bases). The V end lost 2 bases, the J end lost 6 bases, and 23 bases lay between the germline ends. This CDR3 is built from 18 residues. Germline V CDR1 and CDR2: MDHEN, SYDVKM. Here the CDR3 reads CASSLGGGIGAYSQPQHF. CDR3 nucleotide sequence: TGTGCCAGCAGTTTAGGCGGGGGTATCGGGGCGTATTCTCAGCCCCAGCATTTT.

The V call is TRBV5-3, the J call TRBJ2-1, with a possible D match to TRBD2 (6 bases). TRBV5-3 qualifies as an ORF whose function is uncertain. V dropped 3 bases and J dropped 4 bases, with 14 bases sitting between them. The CDR3 contains 15 residues. The CDR3 protein is CARSSPQRVYNEQFF. CDR3 sequence (DNA): TGTGCCAGAAGCTCCCCCCAGCGGGTTTACAATGAGCAGTTCTTC.

The rearrangement joins TRBV6-1 to TRBJ2-3, with 10 positions matching TRBD2. Unmatched junction bases numbered 9, after V lost 2 bases and J lost 4 bases. The CDR3 is 17 amino acids. Germline loops: CDR1 MNHNS, CDR2 SASEGT. The CDR3 nucleotides are TGTGCCAGCAGTGAATGGATGACTAGCGGGTTCTCAGATACGCAGTATTTT. It encodes CASSEWMTSGFSDTQYF.

The chain is built from TRBV5-5 and TRBJ2-5, with D tentatively TRBD1 (6 bases). The V and J ends lost 1 base and 5 bases respectively, with 24 bases between them. The germline CDR1 and CDR2 sequences are SGHKS and YYEKEE (reference sequence). CDR3 length: 18 amino acids. The CDR3 DNA reads as TGTGCCAGCAGCTTGATCCAGGGGAATGTCCTCCTCGACGAGACCCAGTACTTC. Residues: CASSLIQGNVLLDETQYF.

V and J are TRBV24-1 and TRBJ1-5; D uncertain. Looked up from germline, CDR1 is KGHDR and CDR2 is SFDVKD. The CDR3 extends over 15 amino acids. Trimming took off 3 bases at V and 6 bases at J, with 14 bases between the two ends. In DNA, the CDR3 is TGTGCCACCAGTGATGGAGGTTCGGGAGCTCAGCCCCAGCATTTT. Amino acids: CATSDGGSGAQPQHF.

The gene calls are TRBV7-3 and TRBJ2-3; possible D gene TRBD2, 6 bases. Looked up from germline, CDR1 is SGHTA and CDR2 is FQGTGA. The CDR3 extends over 16 amino acids. Between the trimmed V and J ends, which lost 4 bases and 7 bases, there was a span of 21 bases. CDR3 coding DNA: TGTGCCAGCAGCTCTAGTGCAGCGGGTCCCCCCCATACGCAGTATTTT. It encodes CASSSSAAGPPHTQYF.

The chain links TRBV5-4 to TRBJ2-3; 11 nucleotides align to TRBD2. The germline gives CDR1 SGHNT, CDR2 YYREEE (reference sequence). With 4 bases clipped from V and 4 bases from J, the junction kept 5 bases outside the gene matches. This CDR3 contains 15 residues. The CDR3 nucleotides are TGTGCCAGCAGCGGGGATAGCGGGAGGGCAGATACGCAGTATTTT. Residues: CASSGDSGRADTQYF.

J is TRBJ2-2 and V is TRBV7-2; 10 bases are shared with TRBD1. The CDR3 contains 16 residues. Losses at the gene ends were 6 bases for V and 7 bases for J; bases not matched to a gene: 11. In germline, CDR1 is SGHTA, CDR2 FQGNSA. CDR3 nucleotide sequence: TGTGCCAGCAGTTCCCCGGGACAGGGGCGAATCGGGGAGCTGTTTTTT. Its protein product is CASSSPGQGRIGELFF.

V gene TRBV5-1 combines with J gene TRBJ2-7; D perhaps matches TRBD1 (6 bases). Germline CDR1 and CDR2: SGHRS and YFSETQ. The V end was cut by 3 bases, the J end by 2 bases, with 15 bases between. The CDR3 covers 15 residues. CDR3 sequence: CASSSAVGATYEQYF. CDR3 DNA sequence: TGCGCCAGCAGCTCGGCTGTGGGGGCCACCTACGAGCAGTACTTC.

This clone came up a few times. This chain uses TRBV5-4 with TRBJ1-1; 8 positions agree with TRBD1. Trimming at V came to 5 bases and at J to 0 bases, leaving 6 bases not matched to a gene. The CDR3 loop spans 15 amino acids. CDR1 is SGHNT and CDR2 is YYREEE in the germline V gene (reference sequence). CDR3 protein: CASRRTGIMNTEAFF. The DNA for the CDR3 is TGTGCCAGCAGGAGGACAGGGATCATGAACACTGAAGCTTTCTTT.

The chain recombines TRBV23-1 with TRBJ1-1; D not certain. TRBV23-1 qualifies as an ORF whose function is uncertain. The CDR3 loop spans 12 amino acids. The V gene lost 4 bases and the J gene lost 1 base, with 4 bases spanning the gap. For the CDR3, the DNA is TGCGCCAGCAGTCGGCCGAACACTGAAGCTTTCTTT. Translated, it gives CASSRPNTEAFF.

This chain links TRBV5-1 with TRBJ2-7; 11 bases match TRBD2. This CDR3 has 14 amino acids. J gave up 6 bases and V 1 base, and 3 bases lay outside the gene matches. Germline V CDR1 and CDR2: SGHRS, YFSETQ. The CDR3 DNA reads as TGCGCCAGCAGCTTGTCTAGCGGGAGGCTCGAGCAGTACTTC. Translation gives CASSLSSGRLEQYF.